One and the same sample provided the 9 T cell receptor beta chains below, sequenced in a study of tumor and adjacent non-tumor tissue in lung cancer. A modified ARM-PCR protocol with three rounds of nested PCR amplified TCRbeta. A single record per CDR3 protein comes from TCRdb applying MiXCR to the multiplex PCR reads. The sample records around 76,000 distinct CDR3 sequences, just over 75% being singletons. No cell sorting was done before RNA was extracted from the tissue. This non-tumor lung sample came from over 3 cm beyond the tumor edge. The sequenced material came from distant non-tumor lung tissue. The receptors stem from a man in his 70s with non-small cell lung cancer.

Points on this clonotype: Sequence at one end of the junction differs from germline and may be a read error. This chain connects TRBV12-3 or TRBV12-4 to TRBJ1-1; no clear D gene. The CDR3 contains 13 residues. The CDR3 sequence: CAGSLEQYTEVFF. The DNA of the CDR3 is TGTGCCGGCAGTTTAGAACAATACACTGAAGTTTTCTTT.

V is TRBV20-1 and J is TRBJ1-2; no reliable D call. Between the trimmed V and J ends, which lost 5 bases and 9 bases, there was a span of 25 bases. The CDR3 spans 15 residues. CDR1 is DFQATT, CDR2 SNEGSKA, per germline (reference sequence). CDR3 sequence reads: CSAPLLDDSSRRYTF. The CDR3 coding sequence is TGCAGTGCTCCCCTACTGGACGATTCAAGCCGGCGCTACACCTTC.

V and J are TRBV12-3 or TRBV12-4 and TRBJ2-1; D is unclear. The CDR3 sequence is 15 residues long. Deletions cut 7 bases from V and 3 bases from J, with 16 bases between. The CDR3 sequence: CASTSSVSFYNEQFF. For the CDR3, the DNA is TGTGCCAGCACTTCCTCGGTCAGCTTCTACAATGAGCAGTTCTTC.

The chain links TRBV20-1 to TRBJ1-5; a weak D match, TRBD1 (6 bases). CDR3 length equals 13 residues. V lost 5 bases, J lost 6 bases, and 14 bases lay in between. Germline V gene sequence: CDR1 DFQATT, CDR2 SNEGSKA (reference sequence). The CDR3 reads CSADTGLGQPQHF. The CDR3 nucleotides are TGCAGTGCTGATACAGGGCTTGGTCAGCCCCAGCATTTT.

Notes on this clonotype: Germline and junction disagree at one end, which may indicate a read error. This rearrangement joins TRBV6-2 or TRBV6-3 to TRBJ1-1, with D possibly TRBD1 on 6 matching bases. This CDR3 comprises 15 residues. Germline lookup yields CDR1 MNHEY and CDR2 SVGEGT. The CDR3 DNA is TGTGCCAGTCGACCTTTTGTGGGACAAAGAAGAGAAGTTTTATTT. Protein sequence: CASRPFVGQRREVLF.

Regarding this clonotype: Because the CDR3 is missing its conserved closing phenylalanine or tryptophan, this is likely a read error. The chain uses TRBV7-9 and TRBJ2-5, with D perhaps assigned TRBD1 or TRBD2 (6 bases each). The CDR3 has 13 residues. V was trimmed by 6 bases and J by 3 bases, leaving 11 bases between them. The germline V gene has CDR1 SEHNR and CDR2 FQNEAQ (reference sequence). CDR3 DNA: TGTGCCAGCAGGCCAGGGGAGGAAGAGACCCAGTACGTT. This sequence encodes CASRPGEEETQYV.

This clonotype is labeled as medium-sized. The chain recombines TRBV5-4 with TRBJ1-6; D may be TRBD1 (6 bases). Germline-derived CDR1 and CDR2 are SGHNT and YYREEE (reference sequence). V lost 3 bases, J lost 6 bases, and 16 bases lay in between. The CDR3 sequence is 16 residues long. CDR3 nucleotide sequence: TGTGCCAGCAGCTACTTACCGGGACACCTTAATTCACCCCTCCACTTT. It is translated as CASSYLPGHLNSPLHF.

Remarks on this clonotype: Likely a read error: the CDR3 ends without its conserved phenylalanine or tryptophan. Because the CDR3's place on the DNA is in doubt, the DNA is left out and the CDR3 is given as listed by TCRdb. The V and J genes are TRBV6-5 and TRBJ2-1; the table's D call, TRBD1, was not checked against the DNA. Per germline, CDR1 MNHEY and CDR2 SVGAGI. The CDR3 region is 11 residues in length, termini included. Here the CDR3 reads CASNTGNELFL.

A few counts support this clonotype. Here the CDR3 reads CASSHPEGIYTEAFF. DNA for the CDR3: TGTGCCAGCAGTCACCCAGAGGGGATTTACACTGAAGCTTTCTTT. The chain carries TRBV11-2 and TRBJ1-1; weak D call: TRBD1 (5 bases). V was trimmed by 6 bases and J by 3 bases, leaving 17 bases between them. Per germline, CDR1 SGHAT and CDR2 FQNNGV. CDR3 length: 15 residues.